The clone carrying this T cell receptor beta chain has more than one count but fewer than ten. What it recognizes is unknown. The CDR3 runs to 14 residues. The V gene's germline CDR1 is SGHTA and CDR2 FQGTGA. Trimming removed 1 base from V and 0 bases from J, with 6 bases in between. The sample originates from a study of T-cell memory formation after mild COVID-19. In the study overall: Most TCR clusters belonged to a single donor. Study outcomes and limitations: Clones that contracted from day 15 to 85 were balanced CD4/CD8, while later expanders leaned CD4+.

TCRdb ran MiXCR on the 5' RACE reads and lists one entry per CDR3 protein. Among about 200,000 distinct CDR3 sequences listed, around 8.8% were seen once. The sample was PBMCs or a T cell subset sorted from them (not recorded which). The V gene is TRBV7-3, the J gene TRBJ2-5; the D is unclear. The source is a man aged 18 to 30 who had mild COVID-19 (a few samples of this study predate the infection). Cell type and time point are not known. The CDR3 is CASSLNPNQETQYF. Here the CDR3 DNA reads TGTGCCAGCAGCTTAAATCCAAACCAAGAGACCCAGTACTTC.